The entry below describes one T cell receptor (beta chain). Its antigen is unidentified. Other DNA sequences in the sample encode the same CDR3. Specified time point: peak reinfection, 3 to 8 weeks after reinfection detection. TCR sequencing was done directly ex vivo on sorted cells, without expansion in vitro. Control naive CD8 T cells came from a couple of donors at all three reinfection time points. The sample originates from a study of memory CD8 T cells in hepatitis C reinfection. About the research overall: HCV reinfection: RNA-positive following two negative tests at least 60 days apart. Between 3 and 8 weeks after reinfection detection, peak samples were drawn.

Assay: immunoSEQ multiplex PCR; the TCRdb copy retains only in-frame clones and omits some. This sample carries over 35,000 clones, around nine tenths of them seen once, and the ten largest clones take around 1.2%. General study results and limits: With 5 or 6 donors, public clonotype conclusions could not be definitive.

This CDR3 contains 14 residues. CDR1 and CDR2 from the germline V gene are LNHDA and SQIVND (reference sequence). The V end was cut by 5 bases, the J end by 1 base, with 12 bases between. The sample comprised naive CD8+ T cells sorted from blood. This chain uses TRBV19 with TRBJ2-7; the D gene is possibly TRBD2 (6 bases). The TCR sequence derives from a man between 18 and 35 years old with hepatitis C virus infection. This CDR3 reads CASSPGGGSYEQYV. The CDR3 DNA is TGTGCCAGTAGTCCCGGCGGAGGGTCCTACGAGCAGTACGTC.